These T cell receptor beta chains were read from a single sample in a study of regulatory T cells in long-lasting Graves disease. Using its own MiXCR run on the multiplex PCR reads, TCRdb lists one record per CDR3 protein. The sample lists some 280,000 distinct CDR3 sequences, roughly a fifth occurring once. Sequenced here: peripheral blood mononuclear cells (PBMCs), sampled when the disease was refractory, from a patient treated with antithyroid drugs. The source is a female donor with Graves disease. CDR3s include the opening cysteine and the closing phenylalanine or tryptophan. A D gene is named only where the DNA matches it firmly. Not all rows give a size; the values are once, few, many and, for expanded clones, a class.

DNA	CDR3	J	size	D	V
TGTGCCAGCAGTCCGTTCACCGGGGAGCTGTTTTTT	CASSPFTGELFF	TRBJ2-2	.	.	TRBV28
TGCAGTGCTGCCGGACAATCCACAGATACGCAGTATTTT	CSAAGQSTDTQYF	TRBJ2-3	.	.	TRBV20-1
TGTGCCAGCAGCTTGGGCAGCCAAGAGACCCAGTACTTC	CASSLGSQETQYF	TRBJ2-5	many	.	TRBV7-9
TGTGCCAGCAACTTAGGGACTAGCGGGACCTACGAGCAGTACTTC	CASNLGTSGTYEQYF	TRBJ2-7	many	TRBD2	TRBV12-3/TRBV12-4
TGCAGTGCTATACCAGGGGGAGGGGAGACCCAGTACTTC	CSAIPGGGETQYF	TRBJ2-5	many	.	TRBV20-1
TGTGCCAGCAGTTTAACTATGGGGTCCGAGTTTCAGCCCCAGCATTTT	CASSLTMGSEFQPQHF	TRBJ1-5	many	.	TRBV28
TGCAGTGCTAGAGATCCTCAGGGTGAATCACCCCTCCACTTT	CSARDPQGESPLHF	TRBJ1-6	many	.	TRBV20-1
TGCAGTGCTAGAGATATGGGGAACACTGAAGCTTTCTTT	CSARDMGNTEAFF	TRBJ1-1	.	.	TRBV20-1
TGTGCCAGCAGCTTCGTGGAGCGGTCCTACAATGAGCAGTTCTTC	CASSFVERSYNEQFF	TRBJ2-1	many	.	TRBV7-9
TGTGCCAGCAGCTTTGGACTAGCGGGAGGGACAGATACGCAGTATTTT	CASSFGLAGGTDTQYF	TRBJ2-3	.	TRBD2	TRBV7-3
TGTGCCAGCAGCGGGAGCCTCCAAGGGACCCAGTACTTC	CASSGSLQGTQYF	TRBJ2-5	.	.	TRBV7-2
TGCAGTGCTAGATTGGCGGAACTAGCCGGCAATGAGCAGTTCTTC	CSARLAELAGNEQFF	TRBJ2-1	.	.	TRBV20-1
TGTGCCAGCACCCGGCGAGGGAACAACTATGGCTACACCTTC	CASTRRGNNYGYTF	TRBJ1-2	few	.	TRBV5-6
TGCGCCAGCTTGGCGGGGGATGGGACCGGGGAGCTGTTTTTT	CASLAGDGTGELFF	TRBJ2-2	.	TRBD2	TRBV10-2
TGCAGCGCTCCGGGGACAGGCTTGGTCGAGCAGTACTTC	CSAPGTGLVEQYF	TRBJ2-7	.	TRBD1	TRBV20-1